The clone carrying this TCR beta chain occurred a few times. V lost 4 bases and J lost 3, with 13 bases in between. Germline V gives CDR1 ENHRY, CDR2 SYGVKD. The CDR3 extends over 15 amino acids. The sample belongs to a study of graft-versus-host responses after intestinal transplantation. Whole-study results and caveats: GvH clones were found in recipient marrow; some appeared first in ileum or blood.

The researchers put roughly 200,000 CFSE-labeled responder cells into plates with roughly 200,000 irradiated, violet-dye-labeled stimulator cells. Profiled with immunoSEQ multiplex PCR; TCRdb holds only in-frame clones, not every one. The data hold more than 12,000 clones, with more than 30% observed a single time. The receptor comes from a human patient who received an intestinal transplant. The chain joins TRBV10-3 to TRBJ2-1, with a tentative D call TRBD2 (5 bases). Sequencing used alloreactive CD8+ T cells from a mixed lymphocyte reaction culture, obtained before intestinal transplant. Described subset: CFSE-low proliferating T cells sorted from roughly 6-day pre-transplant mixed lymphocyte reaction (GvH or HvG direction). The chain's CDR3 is CAISAEVQLYNEQFF. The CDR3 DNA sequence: TGTGCCATCAGTGCGGAGGTCCAACTCTACAATGAGCAGTTCTTC.